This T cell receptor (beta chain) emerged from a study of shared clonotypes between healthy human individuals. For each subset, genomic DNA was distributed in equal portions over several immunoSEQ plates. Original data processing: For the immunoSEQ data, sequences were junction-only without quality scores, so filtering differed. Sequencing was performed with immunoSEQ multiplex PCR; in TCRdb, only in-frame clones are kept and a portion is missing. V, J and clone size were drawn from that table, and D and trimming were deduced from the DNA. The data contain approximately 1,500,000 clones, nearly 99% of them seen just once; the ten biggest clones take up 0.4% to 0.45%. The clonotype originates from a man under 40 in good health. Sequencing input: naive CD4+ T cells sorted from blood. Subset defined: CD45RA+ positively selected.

Written as DNA, the CDR3 is TGTGCCATCAGTGGCCACTATGCGGGGGGCTCCTACGAGCAGTACTTC. This codes for CAISGHYAGGSYEQYF. The V and J genes are TRBV10-3 and TRBJ2-7, with 8 bases that match TRBD2. Trimming took 4 bases from V and 0 from J; bases not matched to a gene: 8. The length of the CDR3 is 16 residues. Germline V gene data show CDR1 as ENHRY and CDR2 as SYGVKD.